The 29 T cell receptor beta chains listed next were all sequenced from one sample in a study of blood T cell repertoires in COVID-19. Using immunoSEQ multiplex PCR, the repertoire was profiled, and TCRdb retains in-frame clones only, with some absent. Among some 200,000 clones listed, around three quarters were seen once. Sequencing used peripheral blood. The receptors come from a woman in her seventies with acute or convalescent COVID-19.

This clone was picked up a small number of times. The V and J genes are TRBV10-1 and TRBJ2-7; no firm D call. The V gene's germline CDR1 is WNHNN and CDR2 SYGVQD (reference sequence). The CDR3 loop spans 13 amino acids. The germline V and J ends were trimmed by 3 bases and 5 bases, with 11 bases remaining between them. CDR3 amino acids: CASSDGSVNEQYF. For the CDR3, the DNA is TGCGCCAGCAGTGACGGTTCCGTCAACGAGCAGTACTTC.

The chain joins TRBV18 to TRBJ2-2; 8 nucleotides agree with TRBD1. With V trimmed by 8 bases and J by 6 bases, 5 bases remained unmatched. From germline, CDR1 is KGHSH and CDR2 LQKENI. The CDR3 is 13 amino acids. The chain's CDR3 is CASQTGDAGELFF. CDR3 nucleotide sequence: TGTGCCAGCCAGACAGGGGATGCCGGGGAGCTGTTTTTT.

The V gene is TRBV6-5, the J gene TRBJ2-2, with 12 positions matching TRBD2. Trimming cost V 7 bases and J 6 bases; bases outside gene matches: 6. Germline lookup yields CDR1 MNHEY and CDR2 SVGAGI. This CDR3 comprises 15 residues. CDR3: CASTSSGRAAGELFF. The DNA of the CDR3 is TGTGCCAGCACCTCTAGCGGGAGGGCCGCCGGGGAGCTGTTTTTT.

The chain joins TRBV29-1 to TRBJ2-1; D remains unclear. The CDR3 loop spans 13 amino acids. Trimming removed 3 bases from V and 1 base from J, with 7 bases in between. Germline V gene data show CDR1 as SQVTM and CDR2 as ANQGSEA. The DNA for the CDR3 is TGCAGCGTTGATAGCACGTCCTACAATGAGCAGTTCTTC. Translating it yields CSVDSTSYNEQFF.

The rearrangement links TRBV3-1 (or the pseudogene TRBV3-2) to TRBJ2-1; 8 bases align to TRBD2. Unmatched junction bases numbered 10, after V lost 4 bases and J lost 5 bases. The germline CDR1 and CDR2 sequences are LGHDT and YNNKEL (reference sequence). The CDR3 is made up of 16 amino acids. CDR3 nucleotides: TGTGCCAGCAGCCGGACTAGCTGGTACGCGAACAATGAGCAGTTCTTC. This translates into CASSRTSWYANNEQFF.

V and J are TRBV9 and TRBJ2-4; TRBD2 matches 7 bases. V gave up 0 bases and J gave up 6 bases; unmatched junction bases: 6. This CDR3 spans 15 amino acids. The V gene's germline CDR1 is SGDLS and CDR2 YYNGEE. DNA for the CDR3: TGTGCCAGCAGCGTAGATGGCGGGAGCGTAAACATTCAGTACTTC. It is translated as CASSVDGGSVNIQYF.

This chain uses TRBV2 with TRBJ1-3; weak D call: TRBD1 (5 bases). The CDR3 length is 14 residues. Germline assignment: CDR1 SNHLY and CDR2 FYNNEI. Trimming removed 7 bases from V and 0 bases from J, with 10 bases in between. CDR3 in DNA: TGTGCCAGCAATCCGACAGTCTCTGGAAACACCATATATTTT. As protein: CASNPTVSGNTIYF.

V gene TRBV2 combines with J gene TRBJ1-4, with TRBD1 matching 7 bases. Trimming cost V 9 bases and J 4 bases; bases outside gene matches: 14. The CDR3 contains 16 residues. The V gene's germline CDR1 is SNHLY and CDR2 FYNNEI. DNA for the CDR3: TGTGCCAGAGGGAACCTGAGACAGGGAGGTAATGAAAAACTGTTTTTT. It specifies CARGNLRQGGNEKLFF.

The V gene is TRBV24-1, the J gene TRBJ2-1; 12 bases match TRBD2. This CDR3 has 18 amino acids. Germline V gene data show CDR1 as KGHDR and CDR2 as SFDVKD. The ends lost 5 bases at V and 3 bases at J; junction bases unmatched: 10. The CDR3, as DNA: TGTGCCACCAGTGGGGGGTCACTAGCGGGAGGCTTCTACAATGAGCAGTTCTTC. It translates to CATSGGSLAGGFYNEQFF.

The J gene is TRBJ2-1, the V gene TRBV28; 7 bases align to TRBD2. Germline loops: CDR1 MDHEN, CDR2 SYDVKM. The CDR3 covers 14 residues. V lost 9 bases, J lost 6 bases, and 11 bases stayed unmatched. The CDR3 sequence is CASAPGRDLNEQFF. DNA for the CDR3: TGTGCCAGTGCCCCAGGGAGGGACCTCAATGAGCAGTTCTTC.

The gene calls are TRBV5-1 and TRBJ2-7; 9 bases are a match to TRBD2. Germline CDR1 SGHRS, CDR2 YFSETQ. The CDR3 is 16 residues long. The trim removed 0 bases at V and 4 bases at J, leaving 8 bases unmatched. The CDR3 coding sequence is TGCGCCAGCAGCTTGGCGGCGCGGGAGGGCCTTTACGAGCAGTACTTC. Its translation: CASSLAAREGLYEQYF.

The rearrangement joins TRBV3-1 (or the pseudogene TRBV3-2) to TRBJ2-6; possible D gene TRBD1, 6 bases. The CDR3 consists of 15 residues. V shed 8 bases and J shed 3 bases, with 14 bases lying between them. The germline V gene has CDR1 LGHDT and CDR2 YNNKEL (reference sequence). CDR3 nucleotides: TGTGCCAGCGGGGGCAGGTGGAGTGGGGCCAACGTCCTGACTTTC. Translation gives CASGGRWSGANVLTF.

This clone showed up just a few times. The V gene is TRBV27, the J gene TRBJ2-5, with D perhaps matching TRBD2 (5 bases). V lost 0 bases and J lost 5, with 10 bases in between. The germline gives CDR1 MNHEY, CDR2 SMNVEV (reference sequence). This CDR3 comprises 14 residues. CDR3 loop: CASSLSRPGETQYF. Here the CDR3 DNA reads TGTGCCAGCAGTTTATCAAGGCCGGGGGAGACCCAGTACTTC.

The chain combines TRBV6-5 with TRBJ2-5; 7 nucleotides line up with TRBD1. Germline assignment: CDR1 MNHEY and CDR2 SVGAGI. V was pared by 2 bases and J by 4 bases, with 7 bases of the junction left unmatched. This CDR3 is built from 15 residues. In DNA form, the CDR3 reads TGTGCCAGCAGTTACGAGGGGGCGAGGGGAGAGACCCAGTACTTC. Translating gives CASSYEGARGETQYF.

The genes are TRBV30 and TRBJ2-7; 8 positions match TRBD1. Germline trimming cut 2 bases from V and 3 bases from J; bases unmatched to any gene: 6. CDR3 length: 14 residues. Germline V gene data show CDR1 as GTSNPN and CDR2 as SVGIG (reference sequence). Here the CDR3 DNA reads TGTGCCTGGAGTTACGGGACAGGTGACTACGAGCAGTACTTC. It yields the protein CAWSYGTGDYEQYF.

V usage is TRBV5-4 and J usage is TRBJ1-1, with 8 nucleotides matching TRBD1. Trimming cost V 4 bases and J 6 bases; bases outside gene matches: 8. The CDR3 is made up of 14 amino acids. The germline V gene has CDR1 SGHNT and CDR2 YYREEE (reference sequence). The CDR3 region is CASSPGGRRAEAFF. CDR3 coding DNA: TGTGCCAGCAGCCCAGGGGGCCGCCGGGCTGAAGCTTTCTTT.

This clone was observed a few times. The chain is built from TRBV19 and TRBJ2-2, with 10 bases aligning to TRBD2. V trimming: 4 bases; J trimming: 4 bases; junction bases outside the gene matches: 3. The CDR3 is 15 amino acids. Germline CDR1 and CDR2: LNHDA and SQIVND (reference sequence). CDR3 in DNA: TGTGCCAGTAGTAATCCTAGCGGGAGCACCGGGGAGCTGTTTTTT. This encodes CASSNPSGSTGELFF.

V and J are TRBV28 and TRBJ1-1; D may be TRBD1 (5 bases). From germline, CDR1 is MDHEN and CDR2 SYDVKM. The CDR3 runs 13 residues. Trimming stripped 3 bases from V and 5 bases from J, with 10 bases between. The CDR3 spells CASSFPGGTEAFF. DNA of the CDR3: TGTGCCAGCAGTTTTCCGGGGGGGACTGAAGCTTTCTTT.

This clone was observed once. The chain employs TRBV10-1 and TRBJ2-7, with TRBD2 identical over 10 bases. Germline lookup yields CDR1 WNHNN and CDR2 SYGVQD (reference sequence). This CDR3 region has 14 residues. Losses at the gene ends were 6 bases for V and 3 bases for J; bases not matched to a gene: 5. CDR3 loop: CASRPLAGLYEQYF. DNA of the CDR3: TGCGCCAGCAGGCCACTAGCGGGGCTCTACGAGCAGTACTTC.

CDR3 region: CASRPDRGPRNTEAFF. For the CDR3, the DNA is TGTGCCAGCAGACCCGACAGGGGACCCCGGAACACTGAAGCTTTCTTT. The chain links TRBV5-6 to TRBJ1-1; TRBD1 matches at 8 bases. This CDR3 has 16 amino acids. CDR1 SGHDT and CDR2 YYEEEE come from the germline V gene. V shed 5 bases and J 1 base; nucleotides not matched to a gene: 10.

The V gene is TRBV3-1 (or the pseudogene TRBV3-2), the J gene TRBJ1-6, with TRBD1 as a possible D gene (6 bases). The CDR3 loop spans 14 amino acids. From germline, CDR1 is LGHDT and CDR2 YNNKEL (reference sequence). Trimming shortened V by 5 bases and J by 7 bases, and 12 bases separated the two germline ends. The CDR3 nucleotides are TGTGCCAGCAGCACTGGACAGAAGAATTCACCCCTCCACTTT. It is translated as CASSTGQKNSPLHF.

The rearrangement links TRBV7-7 to TRBJ1-4, with 7 bases that match TRBD1. The CDR3 runs 14 residues. Germline assignment: CDR1 SSHAT and CDR2 FNYEAQ (reference sequence). V trimming: 2 bases; J trimming: 8 bases; junction bases outside the gene matches: 5. CDR3 sequence (DNA): TGTGCCAGCAGCTTAACCGACAGGGCCGAAAAACTGTTTTTT. This gives the protein CASSLTDRAEKLFF.

This clone was counted a few times. This chain joins TRBV5-1 and TRBJ1-1; D call uncertain. Germline CDR1 SGHRS, CDR2 YFSETQ. The CDR3 is made up of 14 amino acids. V was clipped by 1 base and J by 1 base, with 8 bases between them. In nucleotides, the CDR3 is TGCGCCAGCAGCTTGACTGGTCCGAACACTGAAGCTTTCTTT. Translation: CASSLTGPNTEAFF.

The chain joins TRBV5-4 to TRBJ2-2; maybe TRBD2 (6 bases). V lost 2 bases, J lost 6 bases, and 14 bases lay in between. The germline CDR1 and CDR2 sequences are SGHNT and YYREEE (reference sequence). The CDR3 is made up of 15 amino acids. CDR3 coding DNA: TGTGCCAGCAGCTTAGGAGGGGTGGTCCCCGGGGAGCTGTTTTTT. Protein sequence: CASSLGGVVPGELFF.

The chain is built from TRBV28 and TRBJ1-6, with TRBD1 identical over 9 bases. V lost 1 base and J lost 6; bases outside the gene matches: 4. Germline CDR1 and CDR2: MDHEN and SYDVKM. There are 16 residues in the CDR3. Written as DNA, the CDR3 is TGTGCCAGCAGTTTATTAAAGGGACAGGGTAATTCACCCCTCCACTTT. Encoded protein: CASSLLKGQGNSPLHF.

The rearrangement links TRBV5-4 to TRBJ1-2; the D gene is possibly TRBD1 (5 bases). The CDR3 extends over 13 amino acids. Trimming took off 4 bases at V and 3 bases at J, with 10 bases between the two ends. CDR1 SGHNT and CDR2 YYREEE come from the germline V gene (reference sequence). The CDR3 region has the DNA TGTGCCAGCAGCGCTGGGGCGGACTATGGCTACACCTTC. It translates to CASSAGADYGYTF.

CDR3 loop: CASSKRDRNEQFF. The CDR3 coding sequence is TGTGCCAGTAGTAAGAGGGATCGGAATGAGCAGTTCTTC. The chain joins TRBV19 to TRBJ2-1, with D possibly being TRBD2 (5 bases). This CDR3 spans 13 amino acids. V was trimmed by 4 bases and J by 7 bases, leaving 11 bases between them. Germline CDR1 and CDR2: LNHDA and SQIVND (reference sequence).

In the case of this clone: This specimen includes other DNA sequences encoding the same CDR3. V gene TRBV6-5 combines with J gene TRBJ2-2, with TRBD2 as a possible D gene (7 bases). V lost 8 bases, J lost 9 bases, and 10 bases lay in between. The CDR3 length is 11 residues. CDR1 and CDR2 (germline): MNHEY, SVGAGI. In nucleotides, the CDR3 is TGTGCCAGCCGCGGGGGCTGGGAGCTGTTTTTT. Translated, it gives CASRGGWELFF.

This chain joins TRBV6-5 and TRBJ1-1; D is perhaps TRBD1 (6 bases). The germline CDR1 and CDR2 sequences are MNHEY and SVGAGI. V was pared by 4 bases and J by 6 bases, with 21 bases between. The CDR3 totals 16 residues. The CDR3 DNA sequence: TGTGCCAGCAGTTCCGGGACAACGGATGCCTACGCTGAAGCTTTCTTT. This sequence encodes CASSSGTTDAYAEAFF.